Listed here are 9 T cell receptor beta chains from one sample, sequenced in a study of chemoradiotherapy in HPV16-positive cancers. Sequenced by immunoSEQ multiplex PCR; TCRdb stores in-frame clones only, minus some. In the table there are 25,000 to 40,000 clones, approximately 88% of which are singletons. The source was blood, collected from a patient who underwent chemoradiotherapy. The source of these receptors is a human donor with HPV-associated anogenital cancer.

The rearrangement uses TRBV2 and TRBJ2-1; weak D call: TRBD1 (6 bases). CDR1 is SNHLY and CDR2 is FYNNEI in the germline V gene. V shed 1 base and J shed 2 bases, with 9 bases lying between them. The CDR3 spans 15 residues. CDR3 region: CASSEDRETYNEQFF. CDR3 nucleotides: TGTGCCAGCAGTGAAGACAGGGAAACCTACAATGAGCAGTTCTTC.

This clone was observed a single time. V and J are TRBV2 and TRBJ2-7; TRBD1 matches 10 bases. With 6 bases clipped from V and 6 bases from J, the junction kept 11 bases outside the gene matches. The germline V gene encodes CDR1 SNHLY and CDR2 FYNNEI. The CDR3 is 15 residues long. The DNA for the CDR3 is TGTGCCAGCAGCCCTGGGGGGACAGGGGATCCCGAGCAGTACTTC. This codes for CASSPGGTGDPEQYF.

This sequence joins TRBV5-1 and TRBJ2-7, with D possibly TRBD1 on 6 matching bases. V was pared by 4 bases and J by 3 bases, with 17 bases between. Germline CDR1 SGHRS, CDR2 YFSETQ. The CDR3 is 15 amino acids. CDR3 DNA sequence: TGCGCCAGCAGCCCTACTGGCCAAGGGGGCTACGAGCAGTACTTC. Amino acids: CASSPTGQGGYEQYF.

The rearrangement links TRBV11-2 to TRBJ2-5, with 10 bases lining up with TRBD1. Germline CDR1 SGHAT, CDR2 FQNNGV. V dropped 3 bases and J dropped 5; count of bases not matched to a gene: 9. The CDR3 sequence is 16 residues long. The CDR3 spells CASSFTSGQGFETQYF. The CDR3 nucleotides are TGTGCCAGCAGCTTCACCTCGGGACAGGGGTTCGAGACCCAGTACTTC.

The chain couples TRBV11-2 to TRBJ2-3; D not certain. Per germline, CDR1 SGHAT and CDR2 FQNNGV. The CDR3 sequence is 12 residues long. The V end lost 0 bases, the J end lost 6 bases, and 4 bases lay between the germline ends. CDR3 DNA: TGTGCCAGCAGCTTAGATAGGGATACGCAGTATTTT. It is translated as CASSLDRDTQYF.

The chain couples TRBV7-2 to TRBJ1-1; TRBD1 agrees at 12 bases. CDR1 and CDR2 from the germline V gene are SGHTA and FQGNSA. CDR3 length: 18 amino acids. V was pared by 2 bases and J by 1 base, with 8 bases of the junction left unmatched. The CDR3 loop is CASSLRPGTGGWNTEAFF. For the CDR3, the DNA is TGTGCCAGCAGCTTAAGACCCGGGACAGGGGGCTGGAACACTGAAGCTTTCTTT. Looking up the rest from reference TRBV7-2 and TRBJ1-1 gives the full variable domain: GAGVSQSPSNKVTEKGKDVELRCDPISGHTALYWYRQSLGQGLEFLIYFQGNSAPDKSGLPSDRFSAERTGGSVSTLTIQRTQQEDSAVYLCASSLRPGTGGWNTEAFFGQGTRLTVV.

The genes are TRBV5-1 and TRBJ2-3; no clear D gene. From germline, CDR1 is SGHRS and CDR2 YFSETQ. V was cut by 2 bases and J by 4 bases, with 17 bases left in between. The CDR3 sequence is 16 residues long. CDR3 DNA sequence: TGCGCCAGCAGCTTCGCGGCATCCCTGGGCGCAGATACGCAGTATTTT. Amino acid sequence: CASSFAASLGADTQYF.

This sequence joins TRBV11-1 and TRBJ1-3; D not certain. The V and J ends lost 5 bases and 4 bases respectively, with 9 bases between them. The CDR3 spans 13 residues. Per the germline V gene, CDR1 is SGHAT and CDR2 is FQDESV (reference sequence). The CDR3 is CASSPDTGNTIYF. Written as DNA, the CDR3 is TGTGCCAGCAGCCCTGACACGGGAAACACCATATATTTT.

The CDR3 loop is CASSQPPGQGTYEQYF. DNA of the CDR3: TGCGCCAGCAGCCAACCGCCGGGACAGGGTACCTACGAGCAGTACTTC. This sequence joins TRBV4-1 and TRBJ2-7; 9 nucleotides agree with TRBD1. With 2 bases clipped from V and 2 bases from J, the junction kept 7 bases outside the gene matches. The CDR3 has 16 amino acids. Germline V gene data show CDR1 as MGHRA and CDR2 as YSYEKL.